This T cell receptor (beta chain) was sequenced in a study of cytomegalovirus exposure and HLA in healthy donors. Study details: HLA-typed donors were the source of 86 million or so unique TCRs held in an early data release.

This clone was recorded once. Researchers ran the PCR with 60 Vbeta and 13 Jbeta primers. The assay was immunoSEQ multiplex PCR, and TCRdb's table has in-frame clones only and misses some. This table holds 95,000 to 110,000 clones, about three quarters found once. CDR3 size: 14 residues. Germline lookup yields CDR1 SGHRS and CDR2 YFSETQ. V shed 2 bases, J shed 9 bases, and the junction held 7 bases outside the gene matches. The sequence was collected from a man in his sixties in good health and CMV-seropositive. What was sequenced was PBMCs. The gene calls are TRBV5-1 and TRBJ2-3; 9 bases align to TRBD1. DNA of the CDR3: TGCGCCAGCAGCTTCGGGACAGGGTATGACACGCAGTATTTT. Translated, it gives CASSFGTGYDTQYF.